One sample yielded the 14 T cell receptor beta chains listed below, sequenced in a study of blood T cell repertoires in COVID-19. Only in-frame clones appear in the TCRdb table, and some are missing; sequencing was by immunoSEQ multiplex PCR. The sample records roughly 460,000 clones, about 90% being singletons. Sequencing input: peripheral blood. The receptors shown here come from a man younger than 30 with COVID-19, enrolled during active disease.

The chain has TRBV30 and TRBJ2-5, with 8 nucleotides matching TRBD2. Germline V gene data show CDR1 as GTSNPN and CDR2 as SVGIG (reference sequence). CDR3 length: 14 residues. The V gene end was trimmed by 7 bases and the J gene end by 4 bases; junction bases not matched to a gene: 11. In DNA, the CDR3 is TGTGCCTCACATCCCCGCGGGGGGCGAGAGACCCAGTACTTC. Its protein is CASHPRGGRETQYF.

This chain joins TRBV2 and TRBJ2-1; the D gene is possibly TRBD1 (6 bases). Germline assignment: CDR1 SNHLY and CDR2 FYNNEI. The CDR3 covers 12 residues. Between the trimmed V and J ends, which lost 7 bases and 4 bases, there was a span of 8 bases. CDR3 DNA sequence: TGTGCCAGCAATACAGGGTACAATGAGCAGTTCTTC. The encoded protein is CASNTGYNEQFF.

The V and J genes are TRBV5-6 and TRBJ1-5; D is uncertain. The germline V gene encodes CDR1 SGHDT and CDR2 YYEEEE. The ends were cut back, 4 bases at V and 4 bases at J, with 6 bases in the middle. This CDR3 has 12 residues. The CDR3 region is CASSLLNQPQHF. For the CDR3, the DNA is TGTGCCAGCAGCCTCCTGAATCAGCCCCAGCATTTT.

V gene TRBV5-4 combines with J gene TRBJ2-3, with TRBD2 identical over 7 bases. Per germline, CDR1 SGHNT and CDR2 YYREEE (reference sequence). V lost 0 bases, J lost 4 bases, and 8 bases stayed unmatched. The CDR3 sequence is 16 residues long. CDR3 loop: CASSLAAGEGADTQYF. DNA of the CDR3: TGTGCCAGCAGCTTGGCGGCGGGAGAGGGAGCAGATACGCAGTATTTT.

The chain carries TRBV12-5 and TRBJ1-6; D remains unclear. There are 16 residues in the CDR3. V was pared by 2 bases and J by 8 bases, with 16 bases between. Germline CDR1 LGHNT, CDR2 FRNRAP. The CDR3 DNA is TGTGCTAGTGGTTTGACTAGAGCTTTGGGTTATTCACCCCTCCACTTT. Its protein is CASGLTRALGYSPLHF.

The rearrangement links TRBV7-2 to TRBJ1-2, with D unclear. The ends were cut back, 5 bases at V and 1 base at J, with 8 bases in the middle. Germline CDR1 and CDR2: SGHTA and FQGNSA. The CDR3 has 13 residues. Written as DNA, the CDR3 is TGTGCCAGCAGCCCCTATCTTAACTATGGCTACACCTTC. Encoded protein: CASSPYLNYGYTF.

The V and J genes are TRBV30 and TRBJ2-7; possible D gene TRBD2, 6 bases. CDR3 length: 13 residues. Germline CDR1 and CDR2: GTSNPN and SVGIG (reference sequence). The ends were cut back, 8 bases at V and 1 base at J, with 15 bases in the middle. In DNA form, the CDR3 reads TGTGCCCATAGCGGAGGTCGATCCTACGAGCAGTACTTC. Amino acid sequence: CAHSGGRSYEQYF.

The rearrangement uses TRBV9 and TRBJ2-1, with TRBD1 matching 9 bases. The germline V gene has CDR1 SGDLS and CDR2 YYNGEE. The CDR3 contains 15 residues. V shed 4 bases, J shed 8 bases, and the junction held 10 bases outside the gene matches. The CDR3 protein is CASSTGQGRGDEQFF. Here the CDR3 DNA reads TGTGCCAGCAGCACGGGACAGGGAAGGGGGGATGAGCAGTTCTTC.

This clone was detected once. The CDR3, as DNA: TGTGCCAGTAGTATATACGGCGGGAGCAACAATGAGCAGTTCTTC. Amino acids: CASSIYGGSNNEQFF. The chain is built from TRBV19 and TRBJ2-1, with 7 bases identical to TRBD2. With 2 bases clipped from V and 5 bases from J, the junction kept 6 bases outside the gene matches. The CDR3 has 15 residues. Per germline, CDR1 LNHDA and CDR2 SQIVND (reference sequence).

This clone was observed once. The rearrangement links TRBV7-2 to TRBJ2-1; 8 bases are a match to TRBD2. The J segment lost 6 bases and the V segment lost 4 bases, leaving 8 bases of the junction unmatched. Germline V CDR1 and CDR2: SGHTA, FQGNSA. The CDR3 covers 15 residues. The DNA of the CDR3 is TGTGCCAGCAGCTCATTAGCGGGGCCCCTCAATGAGCAGTTCTTC. Its protein is CASSSLAGPLNEQFF.

This clone turned up a few times. The rearrangement links TRBV3-1 (or the pseudogene TRBV3-2) to TRBJ1-5; 8 bases agree with TRBD1. V shed 4 bases, J shed 5 bases, and the junction held 1 base outside the gene matches. This CDR3 contains 13 residues. The germline V gene has CDR1 LGHDT and CDR2 YNNKEL (reference sequence). The CDR3 nucleotides read TGTGCCAGCAGCCCGGACAGGGATCAGCCCCAGCATTTT. Translated: CASSPDRDQPQHF.

The chain has TRBV6-5 and TRBJ2-3; maybe TRBD2 (5 bases). Germline CDR1 reads MNHEY; CDR2 reads SVGAGI. V lost 7 bases to trimming and J lost 2 bases, with 13 bases between them. The CDR3 runs 14 residues. The CDR3 is CASTSFWNTDTQYF. DNA for the CDR3: TGTGCCAGCACTAGCTTCTGGAACACAGATACGCAGTATTTT.

The CDR3 nucleotides are TGTGCCAGCAGGGTTAAGGGGAGGGAGACCCAGTACTTC. Its protein is CASRVKGRETQYF. This chain connects TRBV6-5 to TRBJ2-5, with D maybe TRBD2 (6 bases). Germline lookup yields CDR1 MNHEY and CDR2 SVGAGI. V was clipped by 6 bases and J by 5 bases, with 13 bases between them. This CDR3 comprises 13 residues.

As to this clone: Mismatch with germline at one junction end may stem from a read error. The V and J genes are TRBV19 and TRBJ1-5; unclear D gene. CDR1 is LNHDA, CDR2 SQIVND, per germline (reference sequence). The CDR3 totals 14 residues. CDR3 amino acids: CASSARGSNQPQHF. The CDR3 bases are TGTGCAAGTAGTGCACGAGGGAGCAATCAGCCCCAGCATTTT.